A selection of T cell receptor beta chains follows, all from one sample in a study of T cells in Graves' hyperthyroidism and ophthalmopathy. Each CDR3 protein gets one entry after TCRdb re-called the multiplex PCR reads with MiXCR. Counted here are nearly 600,000 distinct CDR3 sequences, approximately 13% occurring once; the ten biggest clones make up under 7%. Source material: blood. These receptors were collected from a woman younger than 45 with Graves' hyperthyroidism that later progressed to Graves' ophthalmopathy. The CDR3 runs from the conserved cysteine through the conserved F or W. Each record gives: CDR3 DNA, CDR3 protein, D gene, clone size, J gene, V gene. D genes are given only for firm matches. Only part of the rows carry a size: once, few, many, or a class if the clone is expanded.

TGTGCCAGCAGTCCCAACAGCGTTCCCGGGGCCGGCGAGCAGTACTTC CASSPNSVPGAGEQYF . . TRBJ2-7 TRBV7-6
TGTGCCAGCAGCCTAGCTACAACTAATGAAAAACTGTTTTTT CASSLATTNEKLFF . . TRBJ1-4 TRBV14
TGCAGCGTACAGGGAACTCTGGATTCACCCCTCCACTTT CSVQGTLDSPLHF . many TRBJ1-6 TRBV29-1
TGTGCCAGCAGCTTCCAGAGTGCGATGAACACTGAAGCTTTCTTT CASSFQSAMNTEAFF . many TRBJ1-1 TRBV7-2
TGTGCCATCAGTGACCTGGACAGGGCCCCCTCTGGGGCCAACGTCCTGACTTTC CAISDLDRAPSGANVLTF TRBD1 many TRBJ2-6 TRBV10-3
TGTGCCACCAGTGATGGGCCCCTAGAGACCCAGTACTTC CATSDGPLETQYF . few TRBJ2-5 TRBV6-1
TGTGCCAGCAGTGAATCATTAGCGGGAGTGCACGGGGAGCTGTTTTTT CASSESLAGVHGELFF TRBD2 . TRBJ2-2 TRBV2
TGTGCTAGTGGTTTGGTCCGGGAGTGGAACACTGAAGCTTTCTTT CASGLVREWNTEAFF . many TRBJ1-1 TRBV12-5
TGCAGCGCTGCTGATTTAGCGGGAGCTCCTAGCACAGATACGCAGTATTTT CSAADLAGAPSTDTQYF TRBD2 many TRBJ2-3 TRBV29-1
TGTGCCAGCAGTGTAGGGGGGGGGGGTCAGCCCCAGCATTTT CASSVGGGGQPQHF . many TRBJ1-5 TRBV2
TGCAGCGACAACACTGAAGCTTTCTTT CSDNTEAFF . many TRBJ1-1 TRBV29-1
TGTGCCAGCAGGGCAGGGGCCAATTCACCCCTCCACTTT CASRAGANSPLHF . many TRBJ1-6 TRBV6-1
TGTGCCAGCAGCCAAGCCGACAGGGACGAGCAGTACTTC CASSQADRDEQYF TRBD1 . TRBJ2-7 TRBV4-2
TGTGCCAGCAGCTTATATTATTGGAGAAGCTCCTACAATGAGCAGTTCTTC CASSLYYWRSSYNEQFF . many TRBJ2-1 TRBV7-9
TGTGCCAGCAGTTTAAGTGGGAGAGGAGAAAGCACCGGGGAGCTGTTTTTT CASSLSGRGESTGELFF . many TRBJ2-2 TRBV12-3/TRBV12-4
TGTGCCAGCAGTTTAGTCGGCACAGAGGTATTGAACACTGAAGCTTTCTTT CASSLVGTEVLNTEAFF . many TRBJ1-1 TRBV28
TGTGCCAGCAGTATACAGAGCTCCTATAATTCACCCCTCCACTTT CASSIQSSYNSPLHF . many TRBJ1-6 TRBV12-3/TRBV12-4
TGTGCCAGCAGCCCATCCGGTGGGACAACTAGCAATCAGCCCCAGCATTTT CASSPSGGTTSNQPQHF . . TRBJ1-5 TRBV3-1
TGTGCCAGCAGTGAACGGGACAGGGGCGAGCAGTACTTC CASSERDRGEQYF TRBD1 many TRBJ2-7 TRBV2
TGTGCCAGCAGCCAAAAAAAGGGGAAGGTATCAGGGATGGGCACTGAAGCTTTCTTT CASSQKKGKVSGMGTEAFF . . TRBJ1-1 TRBV4-2
TGTGCCATCAGCGGGGATAGCGGGCCCGCTTACGAGCAGTACTTC CAISGDSGPAYEQYF TRBD2 many TRBJ2-7 TRBV10-3
TGTGCCAGCAGTCGTGCCTTTTCCGGAATGAACACTGAAGCTTTCTTT CASSRAFSGMNTEAFF . few TRBJ1-1 TRBV28
TGTGCCAGCAGTTCCGGGACAGGGGCTGAAAAACTGTTTTTT CASSSGTGAEKLFF TRBD1 many TRBJ1-4 TRBV28
TGTGCCAGCAGCGATAAAGGAGGGGTAACAGATACGCAGTATTTT CASSDKGGVTDTQYF . few TRBJ2-3 TRBV9
TGCGCCAGCCACATCGGGGACGGGTTCTCTGGAAACACCATATATTTT CASHIGDGFSGNTIYF . many TRBJ1-3 TRBV5-1
TGTGCCAGCAGTTACGGGACGGTCTCCTACAATGAGCAGTTCTTC CASSYGTVSYNEQFF . . TRBJ2-1 TRBV6-2/TRBV6-3
TGCGCCAGCAGCTTAATACAGGAGAGCTCCTACGAGCAGTACTTC CASSLIQESSYEQYF . few TRBJ2-7 TRBV5-1
TGTGCCAGCAGGGGTCACGCCGGGGCATACAATGAGCAGTTCTTC CASRGHAGAYNEQFF . many TRBJ2-1 TRBV12-3/TRBV12-4
TGTGCCAGGTACCGGGGAGGTGAAGCTTTCTTT CARYRGGEAFF . many TRBJ1-1 TRBV30
TGTGCCAGCAGCCGCGGACGTATGAACACTGAAGCTTTCTTT CASSRGRMNTEAFF . many TRBJ1-1 TRBV5-6
TGTGCCAGCAGCCAAGACGGGACAGCTGGCTACACCTTC CASSQDGTAGYTF TRBD1 many TRBJ1-2 TRBV3-1
TGTGCCTGGAGCATGGCGGGGACCTACGAGCAGTACTTC CAWSMAGTYEQYF . many TRBJ2-7 TRBV30
TGTGCCAGCAGAGAGGGACCCGGGGAGCTGTTTTTT CASREGPGELFF . . TRBJ2-2 TRBV6-1
TGTGCCAGCAGTCTATGGACTAGCGGGACGGGCGAGCAGTACTTC CASSLWTSGTGEQYF TRBD2 few TRBJ2-7 TRBV6-1
TGCAGTGCTAGGGGAGACAACTCCTACGAGCAGTACTTC CSARGDNSYEQYF . many TRBJ2-7 TRBV20-1
TGTGCCAGCTCACCAGCGGCCACTAGCACAGATACGCAGTATTTT CASSPAATSTDTQYF . many TRBJ2-3 TRBV18
TGTGCCAGCAGCTTAGTGGGGGGCAGGGAGGGCACTGAAGCTTTCTTT CASSLVGGREGTEAFF . . TRBJ1-1 TRBV7-9
TGCGCCAGCAGCTTTGACAGGGTGGTTGCTTTCTTT CASSFDRVVAFF TRBD1 many TRBJ1-1 TRBV5-1
TGTGCCATCAGTGTGCGAGACAGGGTAGACATTCAGTACTTC CAISVRDRVDIQYF TRBD1 few TRBJ2-4 TRBV10-3
TGCAGTGCTAAACATAAGGACGGGCTCTATGGCTACACCTTC CSAKHKDGLYGYTF . many TRBJ1-2 TRBV20-1
TGTGCCAGCAGCCAAGTGGTAAACACCGGGGAGCTGTTTTTT CASSQVVNTGELFF . many TRBJ2-2 TRBV3-1
TGTGCCAGCAGCTTAGAAGTGGCGGGACTCACAGATACGCAGTATTTT CASSLEVAGLTDTQYF . many TRBJ2-3 TRBV11-2
TGCGCCAGCAGTGAGTCGAGGAGGGCGGAAGATACGCAGTATTTT CASSESRRAEDTQYF . . TRBJ2-3 TRBV10-1
TGCGCCAGCAGCTTGTTGCCCTCTGATCAGCCCCAGCATTTT CASSLLPSDQPQHF . many TRBJ1-5 TRBV5-1
TGCAGTGCTAGCTCGGGACTAGCGGGAGGTTCTACAGATACGCAGTATTTT CSASSGLAGGSTDTQYF TRBD2 . TRBJ2-3 TRBV20-1
TGTGCCACCCGCGGTTCGAACACTGAAGCTTTCTTT CATRGSNTEAFF . . TRBJ1-1 TRBV24-1
TGCAGTGCTAGGATCCCCACGGGGGTCTACGAGCAGTACTTC CSARIPTGVYEQYF . few TRBJ2-7 TRBV20-1
TGTGCCAGCAGTGAAACTAGCGGGAGCGCCGGGGAGCTGTTTTTT CASSETSGSAGELFF TRBD2 few TRBJ2-2 TRBV6-1
TGTGCCAGCAGTAGGGTTGGAGGCAATCAGCCCCAGCATTTT CASSRVGGNQPQHF . . TRBJ1-5 TRBV28
TGTGCCAGCAGCTGGGACAGGGAGGATGAAAAACTGTTTTTT CASSWDREDEKLFF TRBD1 many TRBJ1-4 TRBV5-5
TGCGCCAGCAGTGATCCGGGGAGCGGCCTGAATGAGCAGTTCTTC CASSDPGSGLNEQFF . . TRBJ2-1 TRBV10-1
TGCAGCGTTGTAGGCGACACCTTGGCCGGGGAGCTGTTTTTT CSVVGDTLAGELFF . many TRBJ2-2 TRBV29-1
TGTGCCAGCAGTATGCGACAGGGAGGGGGTCGGACTGAAGCTTTCTTT CASSMRQGGGRTEAFF TRBD1 many TRBJ1-1 TRBV28
TGTGCCACCAGCAGTCTTACATCCTTGAACACTGAAGCTTTCTTT CATSSLTSLNTEAFF . many TRBJ1-1 TRBV15
TGCAGCGTCGACAGGGGAGGAGAGACCCAGTACTTC CSVDRGGETQYF TRBD1 many TRBJ2-5 TRBV29-1
TGCAGCGTTGCTCTTGGGACTAGCGGGAAGACGTCCTACAATGAGCAGTTCTTC CSVALGTSGKTSYNEQFF TRBD2 many TRBJ2-1 TRBV29-1
TGTGCCAGCCTCCAGCCGGGAGCCCCCGAGCAGTACTTC CASLQPGAPEQYF . few TRBJ2-7 TRBV27
TGTGCCAGCGGTACCATCCGGGATGAGCAGTTCTTC CASGTIRDEQFF . . TRBJ2-1 TRBV27
TGCAGCGTTGGAAAGACTAGCGGAGAGACCCAGTACTTC CSVGKTSGETQYF TRBD2 many TRBJ2-5 TRBV29-1
TGTGCCAGCAGCCTCTCAAAGTCAGGGGAGCAGTACTTC CASSLSKSGEQYF . many TRBJ2-7 TRBV7-3